These 15 T cell receptor beta chains originate from one sample sequenced in a study of blood T cells in healthy people across ages. Together with a sample-barcoded 5' primer, a J-beta primer mix was included in a second PCR lasting about 7 to 12 cycles. TCRdb re-called the 5' RACE reads through MiXCR, storing one row per CDR3 protein. Altogether about 1.5 million distinct CDR3 sequences are present, around two fifths being singletons, with the ten largest covering 7.9%. The specimen was blood. The receptors here all came from a woman aged 18-35 years in good health.

The chain is built from TRBV20-1 and TRBJ1-6, with TRBD1 matching over 8 bases. The CDR3 has 15 amino acids. Germline-derived CDR1 and CDR2 are DFQATT and SNEGSKA (reference sequence). Losses at the gene ends were 1 base for V and 8 bases for J; bases not matched to a gene: 7. The CDR3: CSARVMDRDYSPLHF. The CDR3 DNA follows: TGCAGTGCTAGAGTCATGGACAGGGATTATTCACCCCTCCACTTT.

This clonotype has just one count. The rearrangement links TRBV4-1 to TRBJ2-1; D is uncertain. Germline values: CDR1 MGHRA, CDR2 YSYEKL. The length of the CDR3 is 14 residues. Trimming left V 1 base short and J 7 bases short, with 11 bases between. CDR3 coding DNA: TGCGCCAGCAGCCAAGGAGGTCCCCCAAATGAGCAGTTCTTC. It codes for CASSQGGPPNEQFF.

This chain joins TRBV4-1 and TRBJ2-1, with a tentative D call TRBD2 (5 bases). V lost 1 base and J lost 0, with 7 bases in between. CDR1 and CDR2 from the germline V gene are MGHRA and YSYEKL. CDR3 length equals 15 residues. The CDR3 loop reads CASSQGRDSYNEQFF. The CDR3 nucleotides read TGCGCCAGCAGCCAAGGTCGGGACTCCTACAATGAGCAGTTCTTC.

This chain joins TRBV30 and TRBJ1-2; D uncertain. CDR1 and CDR2 from the germline V gene are GTSNPN and SVGIG (reference sequence). The CDR3 is 11 residues long. Trimming pared 3 bases from V and 8 bases from J, leaving 10 bases between. The DNA for the CDR3 is TGTGCCTGGAGAATAGTCGGAGGCTACACCTTC. As protein: CAWRIVGGYTF.

In this sample, this clonotype turned up a few times. The chain carries TRBV7-8 and TRBJ1-5, with TRBD1 matching over 9 bases. Trimming cost V 3 bases and J 4 bases; bases outside gene matches: 4. The CDR3 is 15 amino acids. Germline V gene lookup returns CDR1 SGHVS and CDR2 FQNEAQ. The CDR3 sequence is CASSFGTGWNQPQHF. CDR3 in DNA: TGTGCCAGCAGCTTTGGGACAGGGTGGAATCAGCCCCAGCATTTT.

This clonotype appeared a few times. This chain connects TRBV20-1 to TRBJ2-2; 10 positions agree with TRBD2. V shed 7 bases and J 0 bases; nucleotides not matched to a gene: 11. The CDR3 covers 17 residues. Per the germline V gene, CDR1 is DFQATT and CDR2 is SNEGSKA (reference sequence). The CDR3 nucleotides are TGCAGTGTTTCGGATTTAGCGGGGGGCTCGAACACCGGGGAGCTGTTTTTT. This encodes CSVSDLAGGSNTGELFF.

The chain joins TRBV12-3 or TRBV12-4 to TRBJ2-7; D possibly matches TRBD1 or TRBD2 (5 bases each). There are 13 residues in the CDR3. Deletions cut 3 bases from V and 3 bases from J, with 9 bases between. In DNA form, the CDR3 reads TGTGCCAGCAGTTTGGGGGTGAACTACGAGCAGTACTTC. Protein: CASSLGVNYEQYF.

Many counts were recorded for this clonotype. This rearrangement joins TRBV28 to TRBJ1-5; D is undetermined. With 2 bases removed from V and 4 bases from J, the gap between germline ends came to 12 bases. This CDR3 region has 15 residues. The V gene's germline CDR1 is MDHEN and CDR2 SYDVKM. In DNA form, the CDR3 reads TGTGCCAGCAGTTTACTCCGGGCCACAAATCAGCCCCAGCATTTT. It specifies CASSLLRATNQPQHF. The whole variable domain, filled in from reference TRBV28 and TRBJ1-5, reads DVKVTQSSRYLVKRTGEKVFLECVQDMDHENMFWYRQDPGLGLRLIYFSYDVKMKEKGDIPEGYSVSREKKERFSLILESASTNQTSMYLCASSLLRATNQPQHFGDGTRLSIL.

V usage is TRBV5-1 and J usage is TRBJ1-2, with 8 nucleotides matching TRBD1. Germline V CDR1 and CDR2: SGHRS, YFSETQ. The CDR3 spans 14 residues. V was clipped by 1 base and J by 4 bases; unmatched bases: 3. The DNA of the CDR3 is TGCGCCAGCAGCTTGTCAGGGGGCATCTATGGCTACACCTTC. Translation gives CASSLSGGIYGYTF.

In this sample, this clonotype turned up once. The rearrangement links TRBV7-9 to TRBJ2-4; D is perhaps TRBD2 (6 bases). The germline CDR1 and CDR2 sequences are SEHNR and FQNEAQ (reference sequence). The CDR3 has 13 amino acids. The V gene lost 5 bases and the J gene lost 14 bases, with 19 bases spanning the gap. The CDR3 bases are TGTGCCAGCAGCAGGGACTCAAAATTCGAAAAGTACTTC. Its translation is CASSRDSKFEKYF.

J is TRBJ2-7 and V is TRBV9; 9 bases agree with TRBD2. The CDR3 loop spans 16 amino acids. The V segment lost 0 bases and the J segment 7 bases; nucleotides outside the gene matches: 11. The germline V gene has CDR1 SGDLS and CDR2 YYNGEE. CDR3 in DNA: TGTGCCAGCAGCGTAGCTGGGGGCGGGGGGGCTTCTGAGCAGTACTTC. Translating gives CASSVAGGGGASEQYF. Using reference TRBV9 and TRBJ2-7 for the parts outside the CDR3, the full variable domain is DSGVTQTPKHLITATGQRVTLRCSPRSGDLSVYWYQQSLDQGLQFLIQYYNGEERAKGNILERFSAQQFPDLHSELNLSSLELGDSALYFCASSVAGGGGASEQYFGPGTRLTVT.

The genes are TRBV6-2 or TRBV6-3 and TRBJ2-3, with D perhaps matching TRBD1 (6 bases). The V gene's germline CDR1 is MNHEY and CDR2 SVGEGT. The CDR3 has 13 residues. Trimming removed 6 bases from V and 6 bases from J, with 13 bases in between. CDR3: CASSGQWVDTQYF. The CDR3, as DNA: TGTGCCAGCAGCGGACAGTGGGTGGATACGCAGTATTTT.

Concerning this clonotype itself: One end of the junction varies from germline; a read error may be responsible. The chain employs TRBV3-1 and TRBJ2-7, with 7 bases matching TRBD2. This CDR3 region has 15 residues. Germline loops: CDR1 LGHDT, CDR2 YNNKEL (reference sequence). The CDR3: CASSQGLVGEYEQYF. CDR3 bases: TGTGCCAGCAGTCAAGGACTAGTGGGAGAGTACGAGCAGTACTTC.

This clonotype was seen more than once but under ten times. The genes are TRBV10-3 and TRBJ2-5, with 7 positions matching TRBD1. CDR1 ENHRY and CDR2 SYGVKD come from the germline V gene. The CDR3 consists of 14 residues. The trim removed 6 bases at V and 0 bases at J, leaving 4 bases unmatched. In DNA form, the CDR3 reads TGTGCCATCAGGGGGACAGCCAACCAAGAGACCCAGTACTTC. It specifies CAIRGTANQETQYF.

Turning to this clonotype: This clone may be a read error of a much larger clone one base away. The chain is built from TRBV12-3 or TRBV12-4 and TRBJ2-5; maybe TRBD2 (5 bases). V lost 6 bases to trimming and J lost 13 bases, with 27 bases between them. The CDR3 is 15 amino acids. This CDR3 reads CASSPPGILIYERYF. The CDR3 DNA follows: TGTGCCAGCAGCCCACCCGGGATCCTCATATACGAGCGGTACTTC.